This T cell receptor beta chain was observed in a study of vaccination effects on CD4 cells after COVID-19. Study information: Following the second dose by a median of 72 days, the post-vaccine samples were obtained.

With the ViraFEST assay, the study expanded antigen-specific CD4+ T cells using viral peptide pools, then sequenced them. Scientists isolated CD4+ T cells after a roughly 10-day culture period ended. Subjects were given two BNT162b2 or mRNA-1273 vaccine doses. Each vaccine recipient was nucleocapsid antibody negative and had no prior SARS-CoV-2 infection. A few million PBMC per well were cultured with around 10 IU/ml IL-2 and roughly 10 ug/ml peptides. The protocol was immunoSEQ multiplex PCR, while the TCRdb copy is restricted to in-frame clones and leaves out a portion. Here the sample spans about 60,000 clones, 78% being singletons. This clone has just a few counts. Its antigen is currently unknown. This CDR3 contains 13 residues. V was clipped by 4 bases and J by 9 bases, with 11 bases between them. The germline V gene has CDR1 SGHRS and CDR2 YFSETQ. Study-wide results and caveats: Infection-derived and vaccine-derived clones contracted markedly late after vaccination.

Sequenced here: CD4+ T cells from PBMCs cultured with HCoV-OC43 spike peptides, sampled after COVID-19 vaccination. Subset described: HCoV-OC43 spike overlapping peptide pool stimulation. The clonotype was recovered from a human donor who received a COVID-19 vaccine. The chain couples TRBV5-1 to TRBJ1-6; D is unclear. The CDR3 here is CASSTDMRSPLHF. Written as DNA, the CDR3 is TGCGCCAGCAGCACCGACATGCGTTCACCCCTCCACTTT.